A single sample gave rise to the 22 T cell receptor beta chains below, sequenced in a study of T-cell memory formation after mild COVID-19. TCRdb used MiXCR to reprocess the 5' RACE reads, holding one entry per CDR3 protein. The sample carries 350,000 to 500,000 distinct CDR3 sequences, roughly 18% recorded once. The specimen was PBMCs or a T cell subset sorted from them (not recorded which). The receptors were gathered from a young man who had mild COVID-19 (a few samples of this study predate the infection). Cell type and time point are not known.

The J gene is TRBJ2-3, the V gene TRBV12-3 or TRBV12-4; 9 positions agree with TRBD2. The trim removed 2 bases at V and 2 bases at J, leaving 2 bases unmatched. CDR3 length: 15 amino acids. The CDR3 loop reads CASSLRLADTDTQYF. The CDR3 DNA reads as TGTGCCAGCAGTTTAAGACTAGCGGACACAGATACGCAGTATTTT.

This clonotype was counted between two and nine times. The V and J genes are TRBV7-3 and TRBJ2-5; TRBD1 or TRBD2 may be the D gene (5 bases each). The CDR3 spans 13 residues. The V gene's germline CDR1 is SGHTA and CDR2 FQGTGA. The V gene lost 3 bases and the J gene lost 5 bases, with 10 bases spanning the gap. For the CDR3, the DNA is TGTGCCAGCAGCTTTGGGACCCCCGAGACCCAGTACTTC. This sequence encodes CASSFGTPETQYF.

The genes are TRBV5-1 and TRBJ1-6; D not resolved. The V end was cut by 0 bases, the J end by 5 bases, with 9 bases between. In germline, CDR1 is SGHRS, CDR2 YFSETQ. The CDR3 spans 15 residues. The CDR3 DNA reads TGCGCCAGCAGCTTGGTGAGCTCGGATAATTCACCCCTCCACTTT. It translates to CASSLVSSDNSPLHF.

This clonotype was detected only a few times. The J gene is TRBJ2-5, the V gene TRBV20-1, with 7 nucleotides matching TRBD2. V lost 6 bases and J lost 2; bases outside the gene matches: 3. The CDR3 has 12 amino acids. CDR1 DFQATT and CDR2 SNEGSKA come from the germline V gene (reference sequence). The DNA of the CDR3 is TGCAGTGCGGGACTACCACAAGAGACCCAGTACTTC. Protein sequence: CSAGLPQETQYF.

The chain carries TRBV6-4 and TRBJ2-1, with a possible D match to TRBD1 (6 bases). The CDR3 is 14 amino acids. CDR1 MRHNA and CDR2 SNTAGT come from the germline V gene. Deletions cut 4 bases from V and 3 bases from J, with 10 bases between. DNA of the CDR3: TGTGCCAGCAGTGTTGGGGACATCTACAATGAGCAGTTCTTC. It specifies CASSVGDIYNEQFF.

This chain joins TRBV5-1 and TRBJ2-1; 13 bases agree with TRBD2. This CDR3 spans 14 amino acids. Looked up from germline, CDR1 is SGHRS and CDR2 is YFSETQ. Trimming cost V 4 bases and J 12 bases; bases outside gene matches: 7. Written as DNA, the CDR3 is TGCGCCAGCAGCCAAACTAGCGGGGGGGCCGGGCAGTTCTTC. It codes for CASSQTSGGAGQFF.

The rearrangement links TRBV4-3 to TRBJ1-2; 9 bases are a match to TRBD1. The CDR3 is 16 residues long. CDR1 and CDR2 from the germline V gene are LGHNA and YSLEER. V shed 4 bases and J 4 bases; nucleotides not matched to a gene: 10. CDR3 bases: TGCGCCAGCAGCCCGACAGGGGGGACAGTGTTCTATGGCTACACCTTC. Translation: CASSPTGGTVFYGYTF.

The chain is built from TRBV7-8 and TRBJ2-1; possible D gene TRBD1, 6 bases. This CDR3 region has 14 residues. Trimming stripped 1 base from V and 9 bases from J, with 13 bases between. The germline V gene has CDR1 SGHVS and CDR2 FQNEAQ. Here the CDR3 reads CASSLEGRGGEQFF. CDR3 sequence (DNA): TGTGCCAGCAGCTTAGAAGGGCGAGGGGGTGAGCAGTTCTTC.

In the case of this clonotype: One end of the junction is discordant with germline, which a read error may explain. The rearrangement joins TRBV5-1 to TRBJ2-7; D may be TRBD1 or TRBD2 (6 bases each). Germline CDR1 reads SGHRS; CDR2 reads YFSETQ. This CDR3 is 15 amino acids long. The CDR3 is CASTLGGGILYEQYF. The CDR3 nucleotides are TGCGCCAGCACCTTGGGGGGCGGAATCTTATACGAGCAGTACTTC. Full variable domain (missing parts from reference TRBV5-1 and TRBJ2-7): KAGVTQTPRYLIKTRGQQVTLSCSPISGHRSVSWYQQTPGQGLQFLFEYFSETQRNKGNFPGRFSGRQFSNSRSEMNVSTLELGDSALYLCASTLGGGILYEQYFGPGTRLTVT.

The V call is TRBV20-1, the J call TRBJ2-3; 11 positions match TRBD2. Germline assignment: CDR1 DFQATT and CDR2 SNEGSKA (reference sequence). CDR3 length equals 18 residues. Trimming at V came to 6 bases and at J to 1 base, leaving 15 bases not matched to a gene. The CDR3 DNA reads as TGCAGTGCGAAGTGGAGGCTAGCGGGGGGTTTTGGCACAGATACGCAGTATTTT. Translated, it gives CSAKWRLAGGFGTDTQYF.

As concerns this clonotype: The junction departs from the called germline gene at one end, perhaps through a read error. The chain is built from TRBV7-7 and TRBJ2-3, with 9 bases identical to TRBD1. CDR3 length: 13 amino acids. The germline CDR1 and CDR2 sequences are SSHAT and FNYEAQ (reference sequence). CDR3 sequence reads: CASSLGQGDTQYF. DNA of the CDR3: TGTGCTAGCAGCTTAGGACAGGGGGATACGCAGTATTTT.

V and J are TRBV15 and TRBJ1-2; D gene ambiguous. The CDR3 has 13 amino acids. Trimming shortened V by 0 bases and J by 7 bases, and 9 bases separated the two germline ends. Germline-derived CDR1 and CDR2 are LNHNV and YYDKDF (reference sequence). This chain's CDR3 is CATSRDRIGGYTF. For the CDR3, the DNA is TGTGCCACCAGCAGAGATAGAATAGGTGGCTACACCTTC.

In its sample, this clonotype was seen a few times. The chain has TRBV18 and TRBJ1-2; D remains ambiguous. This CDR3 is built from 13 residues. Looked up from germline, CDR1 is KGHSH and CDR2 is LQKENI. Trimming removed 3 bases at V and 8 bases at J, with 13 bases between. The CDR3 bases are TGTGCCAGCTCACCGGAAAGGGCGCAGGGCTACACCTTC. It specifies CASSPERAQGYTF.

This clonotype was counted only a few times. The chain uses TRBV7-2 and TRBJ1-2; possible D gene TRBD1, 5 bases. The V gene's germline CDR1 is SGHTA and CDR2 FQGNSA. The CDR3 consists of 16 residues. Trimming shortened V by 9 bases and J by 1 base, and 21 bases separated the two germline ends. CDR3 nucleotides: TGTGCCAGTAGTGGGGGAGGATCCCGCCTTAACTATGGCTACACCTTC. The encoded protein is CASSGGGSRLNYGYTF.

This clonotype was counted at least ten times. The genes are TRBV6-6 and TRBJ2-1, with D tentatively TRBD1 or TRBD2 (5 bases each). The CDR3 is 15 amino acids. Germline values: CDR1 MNHNY, CDR2 SVGAGI (reference sequence). V gave up 2 bases and J gave up 8 bases, with 16 bases separating them. CDR3 in DNA: TGTGCCAGCAGTTACACGCAGGGAGTAGACGATGAGCAGTTCTTC. This sequence encodes CASSYTQGVDDEQFF.

There are a few counts of this clonotype. This chain joins TRBV6-2 or TRBV6-3 and TRBJ2-1; D gene unclear. Germline CDR1 and CDR2: MNHEY and SVGEGT. V lost 0 bases to trimming and J lost 9 bases, with 9 bases between them. There are 13 residues in the CDR3. CDR3 protein: CASSYSTPPEQFF. DNA of the CDR3: TGTGCCAGCAGTTACTCGACCCCCCCTGAGCAGTTCTTC.

The rearrangement joins TRBV7-2 to TRBJ1-3, with a weak D call TRBD1 (6 bases). The CDR3 extends over 15 amino acids. Between the trimmed V and J ends, which lost 3 bases and 4 bases, there was a span of 13 bases. CDR1 is SGHTA and CDR2 is FQGNSA in the germline V gene. Here the CDR3 DNA reads TGTGCCAGCAGCTTCAGGGGTTCGAGGGGAAACACCATATATTTT. This gives the protein CASSFRGSRGNTIYF.

The chain has TRBV29-1 and TRBJ1-4; maybe TRBD1 (5 bases). The V end was cut by 4 bases, the J end by 7 bases, with 10 bases between. The V gene's germline CDR1 is SQVTM and CDR2 ANQGSEA. This CDR3 region has 12 residues. The CDR3 spells CSVAGLGEKLFF. In DNA, the CDR3 is TGCAGCGTTGCAGGGCTAGGTGAAAAACTGTTTTTT.

Ten or more counts support this clonotype. This rearrangement joins TRBV5-1 to TRBJ1-4; D possibly corresponds to TRBD1 (5 bases). The germline V gene has CDR1 SGHRS and CDR2 YFSETQ. This CDR3 has 14 amino acids. V lost 5 bases, J lost 5 bases, and 13 bases lay in between. Here the CDR3 DNA reads TGCGCCAGCAGGGCCGGGACTGCGAATGAAAAACTGTTTTTT. Amino acids: CASRAGTANEKLFF.

This sequence joins TRBV24-1 and TRBJ2-3; TRBD1 matches 9 bases. CDR3 size: 15 residues. Trimming cost V 4 bases and J 1 base; bases outside gene matches: 2. Germline V CDR1 and CDR2: KGHDR, SFDVKD. The CDR3 bases are TGTGCCACCAGTGACAGGGACAGGGGCACAGATACGCAGTATTTT. This encodes CATSDRDRGTDTQYF.

This clonotype turned up a few times. J is TRBJ2-3 and V is TRBV4-2, with D possibly called TRBD1 or TRBD2 (6 bases each). Per the germline V gene, CDR1 is LGHNA and CDR2 is YNFKEQ. V was pared by 1 base and J by 2 bases, with 16 bases between. This CDR3 has 17 residues. The CDR3 is CASSQAFRRGTTDTQYF. CDR3 DNA sequence: TGTGCCAGCAGCCAAGCCTTCCGGAGGGGGACCACAGATACGCAGTATTTT.

The CDR3 reads CASSEQGDQPQHF. DNA for the CDR3: TGTGCCAGCAGCGAACAGGGGGATCAGCCCCAGCATTTT. This rearrangement joins TRBV7-2 to TRBJ1-5, with 8 bases lining up with TRBD1. From germline, CDR1 is SGHTA and CDR2 FQGNSA. The V segment lost 5 bases and the J segment 5 bases; nucleotides outside the gene matches: 2. The CDR3 has 13 amino acids.